This TCR beta chain was retrieved from a study of blood T cell repertoires in COVID-19. On the study more broadly: Acute and convalescent COVID-19 samples came from the United States, Italy and Spain. From T cells, B-cell-depleted T cells, or PBMCs came the material, which was cDNA or gDNA.

The CDR3 totals 14 residues. Trimming took 5 bases from V and 7 from J; bases not matched to a gene: 9. The germline gives CDR1 SGHTA, CDR2 FQGNSA. Authors' analysis steps: Amplified reference gene primers provided the basis for estimating nucleated cell counts. Assay: immunoSEQ multiplex PCR; the TCRdb copy retains only in-frame clones and omits some. The DNA gave D and trimming, while V, J and clone size come from that table. The data hold about 78,000 clones, with roughly 85% observed a single time. Source material: peripheral blood. This receptor was identified in a woman aged 80 or over with active or convalescent COVID-19. This rearrangement joins TRBV7-2 to TRBJ2-7; 9 nucleotides align to TRBD1. In DNA form, the CDR3 reads TGTGCCAGCAGCCAAGCGTGGGGGACAGGGGAGCAGTACTTC. Translated: CASSQAWGTGEQYF.